This T cell receptor beta chain came from a study of control samples from healthy donors and cancer patients. The assay was immunoSEQ multiplex PCR, and TCRdb's table has in-frame clones only and misses some. The table includes about 410,000 clones, 90% detected once. From germline, CDR1 is MDHEN and CDR2 SYDVKM. The CDR3 runs to 14 residues. Trimming shortened V by 3 bases and J by 2 bases, and 11 bases separated the two germline ends. The receptor comes from a man in his forties with head and neck cancer. The sample taken for sequencing was PBMCs. The chain uses TRBV28 and TRBJ2-7; possibly TRBD2 for D (6 bases). CDR3 nucleotides: TGTGCCAGCAGTTTGGGCTGGAGGGCCTACGAGCAGTACTTC. Amino acids: CASSLGWRAYEQYF.